The next 32 T cell receptor beta chains were all read from a single sample in a study of molecular identifiers for immune sequencing clone quantification (dated by TCRdb to the late 2010s). The library was made by PCR. The run used an Illumina HiSeq 4000. TCRdb handled the public reads itself, with Q25 trimming in fastp and clone calling in MiXCR, and kept productive beta chains. Rows are unified per CDR3 protein, each entry keeping the most common DNA and genes. Present in this sample are some 320,000 distinct CDR3 sequences, roughly a fifth of which were seen just once. The ten top clones hold approximately 0.83% of the sample. Source material: naive CD8+ T cells from blood, with Jurkat cell RNA spiked in. The sample's cell subset or site, from its label and the paper: FACS-sorted CD8+CD4-CCR7+CD45RA+ naive T cells. The source of these receptors is a human donor in good health. Some libraries in this study had Jurkat cell RNA spiked in.

This clonotype was seen only a few times. This sequence joins TRBV7-6 and TRBJ2-1; 8 positions match TRBD2. V was pared by 1 base and J by 7 bases, with 9 bases of the junction left unmatched. CDR3 length: 16 amino acids. CDR1 SGHVS and CDR2 FNYEAQ come from the germline V gene. The CDR3 loop reads CASSLDSPRLANEQFF. CDR3 nucleotide sequence: TGTGCCAGCAGCTTAGATTCCCCCCGACTAGCGAATGAGCAGTTCTTC.

This clonotype was seen only a few times. This chain connects TRBV27 to TRBJ1-4; TRBD1 agrees at 10 bases. Germline assignment: CDR1 MNHEY and CDR2 SMNVEV (reference sequence). Germline trimming cut 6 bases from V and 5 bases from J; bases unmatched to any gene: 9. This CDR3 has 16 amino acids. The CDR3 region has the DNA TGTGCCAGCAGACAGGGACCGGGACAGGGGAATGAAAAACTGTTTTTT. Translating it yields CASRQGPGQGNEKLFF.

This clonotype was seen many times. The CDR3 coding sequence is TGCAGTGCTCGGACAGGGAAGGGCTACGAGCAGTACTTC. It encodes CSARTGKGYEQYF. The chain joins TRBV20-1 to TRBJ2-7; 8 bases are a match to TRBD1. Trimming at V came to 5 bases and at J to 3 bases, leaving 6 bases not matched to a gene. CDR3 length: 13 amino acids. CDR1 and CDR2 from the germline V gene are DFQATT and SNEGSKA (reference sequence).

This clonotype was seen at least ten times. The genes are TRBV27 and TRBJ2-7; 12 bases align to TRBD2. V dropped 4 bases and J dropped 3; count of bases not matched to a gene: 7. From germline, CDR1 is MNHEY and CDR2 SMNVEV (reference sequence). The CDR3 contains 16 residues. CDR3 coding DNA: TGTGCCAGCAGTTCGTATTCTAGCGGGAGGGTCTACGAGCAGTACTTC. Amino acids: CASSSYSSGRVYEQYF.

This clonotype was observed at least ten times. The chain is built from TRBV6-5 and TRBJ2-7, with 8 bases lining up with TRBD2. Germline CDR1 is MNHEY and CDR2 is SVGAGI. CDR3 size: 13 residues. The ends lost 5 bases at V and 2 bases at J; junction bases unmatched: 2. The chain's CDR3 is CASSTSGTYEQYF. In DNA, the CDR3 is TGTGCCAGCAGTACTAGCGGAACCTACGAGCAGTACTTC.

Points on this clonotype: Since a much larger clone is just one base distant, this may be a read error. This chain uses TRBV7-9 with TRBJ2-5; D may be TRBD2 (6 bases). The V end was cut by 5 bases, the J end by 3 bases, with 13 bases between. Germline loops: CDR1 SEHNR, CDR2 FQNEAQ (reference sequence). CDR3 length equals 14 residues. Here the CDR3 DNA reads TGTGCCAGCAGCCCGGGGGACTCCGAAGAGACCCAGTACTTC. It specifies CASSPGDSEETQYF.

The table lists this clonotype with many counts. This chain connects TRBV29-1 to TRBJ2-7, with unresolved D. Germline CDR1 SQVTM, CDR2 ANQGSEA. Between the trimmed V and J ends, which lost 7 bases and 3 bases, there was a span of 13 bases. The CDR3 has 12 residues. The CDR3 nucleotides are TGCAGCGCCCTCGACATCTACTACGAGCAGTACTTC. It codes for CSALDIYYEQYF.

The sample holds many counts of this clonotype. The CDR3 region has the DNA TGTGCCAGCAGTTTATCAGGGACAGGGCAGCCCCAGCATTTT. Protein product: CASSLSGTGQPQHF. This rearrangement joins TRBV27 to TRBJ1-5, with 9 bases that match TRBD1. The germline V gene has CDR1 MNHEY and CDR2 SMNVEV (reference sequence). The ends lost 0 bases at V and 7 bases at J; junction bases unmatched: 1. The CDR3 totals 14 residues.

This clonotype has a count of ten or more. V is TRBV30 and J is TRBJ2-1; possibly TRBD2 for D (5 bases). The V end lost 4 bases, the J end lost 3 bases, and 10 bases lay between the germline ends. Germline V CDR1 and CDR2: GTSNPN, SVGIG (reference sequence). The CDR3 runs 13 residues. For the CDR3, the DNA is TGTGCCTGGAACCGGGGTAACTACAATGAGCAGTTCTTC. Its protein product is CAWNRGNYNEQFF.

This clonotype was recorded at least ten times. The gene calls are TRBV28 and TRBJ2-5; D remains unclear. The CDR3 extends over 14 amino acids. The V gene lost 6 bases and the J gene lost 5 bases, with 16 bases spanning the gap. Germline assignment: CDR1 MDHEN and CDR2 SYDVKM. The CDR3 coding sequence is TGTGCCAGCAGCCGCGTTGGGGTCTTGGAGACCCAGTACTTC. This translates into CASSRVGVLETQYF.

This clonotype occurred many times. The genes are TRBV6-5 and TRBJ2-7, with 7 bases aligning to TRBD2. The germline CDR1 and CDR2 sequences are MNHEY and SVGAGI. The CDR3 loop spans 15 amino acids. V shed 5 bases and J 4 bases; nucleotides not matched to a gene: 11. The CDR3 loop is CASSGDRLAYYEQYF. In DNA form, the CDR3 reads TGTGCCAGCAGTGGTGACCGACTAGCTTATTACGAGCAGTACTTC.

A remark on this clonotype: A single base separates this from a much larger clone, so it may be a read error. The genes are TRBV7-9 and TRBJ1-1; possible D gene TRBD1, 5 bases. The V gene lost 4 bases and the J gene lost 2 bases, with 11 bases spanning the gap. Germline V gives CDR1 SEHNR, CDR2 FQNEAQ (reference sequence). The CDR3 is 14 amino acids. CDR3 DNA sequence: TGTGCCAGCAGCTCGACAGTGATAAACACTGAAGCTTTCTTT. This sequence encodes CASSSTVINTEAFF.

The table lists this clonotype with many counts. The chain joins TRBV2 to TRBJ2-7; possibly TRBD1 for D (5 bases). The CDR3 is 14 residues long. Trimming removed 11 bases at V and 0 bases at J, with 17 bases between. CDR1 and CDR2 (germline): SNHLY, FYNNEI. The CDR3, as DNA: TGTGCCGTAACCTCGACTGACAGCTCCTACGAGCAGTACTTC. Translating it yields CAVTSTDSSYEQYF.

A note on this clonotype: This could be a read error, since a much larger clone is one nucleotide away. This sequence joins TRBV27 and TRBJ1-5; D call uncertain. The germline V gene encodes CDR1 MNHEY and CDR2 SMNVEV (reference sequence). Trimming left V 6 bases short and J 7 bases short, with 16 bases between. The CDR3 consists of 14 residues. CDR3 nucleotide sequence: TGTGCCAGCAGATCGACATGGGGAAGCCAGCCCCAGCATTTT. Translation gives CASRSTWGSQPQHF.

With regard to this clonotype: A much larger clone sits a single nucleotide away, making a read error possible. This chain links TRBV7-2 with TRBJ2-7, with D maybe TRBD2 (5 bases). The CDR3 length is 15 residues. From germline, CDR1 is SGHTA and CDR2 FQGNSA. The CDR3 nucleotides read TGTGCCAGCGGCCCCCCGGCGGGCGGCTCCTACGGGCAGTACTTC. Translating gives CASGPPAGGSYGQYF.

In its sample, this clonotype was seen many times. The chain couples TRBV29-1 to TRBJ2-3; 13 positions agree with TRBD2. Germline V gene lookup returns CDR1 SQVTM and CDR2 ANQGSEA. The CDR3 is made up of 16 amino acids. With 4 bases clipped from V and 5 bases from J, the junction kept 9 bases outside the gene matches. The CDR3 DNA reads as TGCAGCGTTGTTAAAAGGACTAGCGGGAGCGGAGATACGCAGTATTTT. This gives the protein CSVVKRTSGSGDTQYF.

In the case of this clonotype: Given a much more abundant clone one base away, this may be a read error. This rearrangement joins TRBV28 to TRBJ1-1; D is possibly TRBD1 (6 bases). V dropped 7 bases and J dropped 11 bases, with 17 bases sitting between them. The germline V gene has CDR1 MDHEN and CDR2 SYDVKM. This CDR3 is 12 amino acids long. CDR3 loop: CASNSDGGLAFF. CDR3 nucleotides: TGTGCCAGCAACTCGGACGGGGGGCTGGCTTTCTTT.

To note about this clonotype: Being one base from a much bigger clone, this may be a read error. The chain's CDR3 is CASSQERGSKNAIYF. The CDR3 DNA follows: TGTGCCAGCAGCCAAGAAAGGGGATCGAAAAACGCCATATATTTT. The J gene is TRBJ1-3, the V gene TRBV14; maybe TRBD1 (5 bases). The CDR3 loop spans 15 amino acids. Germline V gene sequence: CDR1 SGHDN, CDR2 FVKESK.

This clonotype appeared many times. The CDR3 sequence: CSVNSGQNTGELFF. Here the CDR3 DNA reads TGCAGCGTCAATAGCGGGCAGAACACCGGGGAGCTGTTTTTT. V usage is TRBV29-1 and J usage is TRBJ2-2; TRBD2 matches 7 bases. The CDR3 length is 14 residues. Germline-derived CDR1 and CDR2 are SQVTM and ANQGSEA. Trimming cost V 6 bases and J 1 base; bases outside gene matches: 5.

This clonotype came up once. The chain recombines TRBV6-5 with TRBJ2-3; no reliable D call. The CDR3 totals 15 residues. CDR1 is MNHEY and CDR2 is SVGAGI in the germline V gene. V was pared by 2 bases and J by 0 bases, with 9 bases between. CDR3 sequence (DNA): TGTGCCAGCAGTTACCCGTTTGGAAGCACAGATACGCAGTATTTT. This translates into CASSYPFGSTDTQYF.

This clonotype was counted many times. V usage is TRBV6-2 or TRBV6-3 and J usage is TRBJ2-3; 7 bases map to TRBD2. J was trimmed by 6 bases and V by 6 bases; bases with no gene match: 12. The CDR3 covers 15 residues. Germline values: CDR1 MNHEY, CDR2 SVGEGT. The CDR3 sequence: CASSKTGTIYDTQYF. CDR3 nucleotide sequence: TGTGCCAGCAGCAAGACCGGGACTATTTACGATACGCAGTATTTT.

This clonotype was detected ten times or more. The chain combines TRBV9 with TRBJ1-3; TRBD1 is a possible D gene (5 bases). The CDR3 covers 12 residues. Trimming took 6 bases from V and 2 from J, leaving 6 bases between them. Germline V gene sequence: CDR1 SGDLS, CDR2 YYNGEE. CDR3 sequence reads: CASMGAGNTIYF. CDR3 nucleotides: TGTGCCAGCATGGGGGCTGGAAACACCATATATTTT.

A word on this clonotype: A read error is possible here, since a much larger clone lies one base away. The chain carries TRBV13 and TRBJ2-2, with a weak D call TRBD2 (5 bases). The CDR3 has 14 amino acids. Germline CDR1 PRHDT, CDR2 FYEKMQ (reference sequence). V was cut by 8 bases and J by 0 bases, with 10 bases left in between. The CDR3: CASRFGTNTGELFF. CDR3 nucleotide sequence: TGTGCCAGCCGATTCGGGACGAACACCGGGGAGCTGTTTTTT.

This clonotype turned up a few times. The chain joins TRBV27 to TRBJ2-1; tentatively, D is TRBD1 (6 bases). The CDR3 runs to 15 residues. Germline loops: CDR1 MNHEY, CDR2 SMNVEV (reference sequence). The germline V and J ends were trimmed by 1 base and 8 bases, with 15 bases remaining between them. The CDR3 here is CASSLFTGRFDEQFF. The CDR3 DNA reads TGTGCCAGCAGTTTATTTACAGGGCGTTTCGATGAGCAGTTCTTC.

This clonotype has ten or more counts. CDR3 residues: CASSQDDTSGAEETQYF. The CDR3 DNA reads TGTGCCAGCAGCCAAGACGACACTAGCGGGGCGGAAGAGACCCAGTACTTC. The chain links TRBV14 to TRBJ2-5; TRBD2 matches at 10 bases. Germline V gene data show CDR1 as SGHDN and CDR2 as FVKESK. The CDR3 totals 17 residues. J was trimmed by 3 bases and V by 0 bases; bases with no gene match: 7.

The chain employs TRBV6-2 or TRBV6-3 and TRBJ2-3, with 13 nucleotides matching TRBD2. From germline, CDR1 is MNHEY and CDR2 SVGEGT. The CDR3 covers 18 residues. Trimming took 2 bases from V and 4 from J; bases not matched to a gene: 9. The CDR3 nucleotides read TGTGCCAGCAGTTACCTGTGGACTAGCGGGGGTCTCCCAGATACGCAGTATTTT. Protein product: CASSYLWTSGGLPDTQYF.

This clonotype has a count of ten or more. The chain couples TRBV7-2 to TRBJ2-7; no clear D gene. Trimming cost V 3 bases and J 5 bases, with 5 bases left between them. This CDR3 comprises 11 residues. Germline CDR1 SGHTA, CDR2 FQGNSA. CDR3 DNA sequence: TGTGCCAGCAGCTTTGGCAACGAGCAGTACTTC. Residues: CASSFGNEQYF.

This clonotype has a count of ten or more. The genes are TRBV29-1 and TRBJ1-2; no firm D call. V was shortened by 4 bases and J by 1 base, with 4 bases between the two germline ends. Per germline, CDR1 SQVTM and CDR2 ANQGSEA. The CDR3 has 11 amino acids. CDR3 DNA sequence: TGCAGCGTTGGTAGTAACTATGGCTACACCTTC. Its protein product is CSVGSNYGYTF.

This clonotype appeared many times. The chain has TRBV20-1 and TRBJ2-7; D may match TRBD1 or TRBD2 (5 bases each). Germline values: CDR1 DFQATT, CDR2 SNEGSKA (reference sequence). Trimming removed 3 bases from V and 0 bases from J, with 9 bases in between. The CDR3 runs to 13 residues. The CDR3, as DNA: TGCAGTGCTAGCGGGGCTGACTCCTACGAGCAGTACTTC. Its translation: CSASGADSYEQYF.

On this clonotype itself: A much bigger clone sits one base away, suggesting this may be a read error. This chain joins TRBV25-1 and TRBJ2-1; 14 nucleotides align to TRBD2. Germline-derived CDR1 and CDR2 are MGHDK and SYGVNS. The CDR3 runs to 14 residues. The CDR3 spells CTSGRTSGRYEQFF. The CDR3 DNA sequence: TGTACCAGCGGACGGACTAGCGGGAGGTATGAGCAGTTCTTC.

The gene calls are TRBV12-3 or TRBV12-4 and TRBJ1-2; a possible D gene is TRBD1 (5 bases). This CDR3 contains 18 residues. V was clipped by 3 bases and J by 4 bases, with 24 bases between them. CDR3 in DNA: TGTGCCAGCAGTTTTCTTTGGCAGGGAGAGGGGATTGGCTATGGCTACACCTTC. It yields the protein CASSFLWQGEGIGYGYTF.

At least ten counts were recorded for this clonotype. The J gene is TRBJ1-4, the V gene TRBV11-2; D gene ambiguous. Trimming left V 3 bases short and J 7 bases short, with 15 bases between. CDR1 is SGHAT and CDR2 is FQNNGV in the germline V gene. The CDR3 has 15 amino acids. CDR3 loop: CASSLKGTGGEKLFF. The CDR3 nucleotides are TGTGCCAGCAGCTTGAAGGGCACCGGCGGTGAAAAACTGTTTTTT.